Presented here are 5 T cell receptor beta chains from one specimen sequenced in a study of cytomegalovirus exposure and HLA in healthy donors. Both 60 Vbeta primers and 13 Jbeta primers went into the PCR. Using immunoSEQ multiplex PCR, the repertoire was profiled, and TCRdb retains in-frame clones only, with some absent. The data hold approximately 120,000 clones, with approximately 80% observed a single time. Material for sequencing was PBMCs. The origin of the receptors is a man aged 40-49 years in good health and CMV-seronegative.

The rearrangement uses TRBV7-9 and TRBJ1-1; 7 bases match TRBD1. Germline V CDR1 and CDR2: SEHNR, FQNEAQ (reference sequence). The CDR3 is 15 amino acids. Germline trimming cut 2 bases from V and 4 bases from J; bases unmatched to any gene: 7. The chain's CDR3 is CASSLLGTVGTEAFF. The CDR3 DNA follows: TGTGCCAGCAGCTTACTCGGGACAGTTGGCACTGAAGCTTTCTTT. Full variable domain (missing parts from reference TRBV7-9 and TRBJ1-1): DTGVSQNPRHKITKRGQNVTFRCDPISEHNRLYWYRQTLGQGPEFLTYFQNEAQLEKSRLLSDRFSAERPKGSFSTLEIQRTEQGDSAMYLCASSLLGTVGTEAFFGQGTRLTVV.

Written as DNA, the CDR3 is TGTGCCAGCAGCTTACTCATTCTCCAGGGCCCCACAGATACGCAGTATTTT. Translated: CASSLLILQGPTDTQYF. The V call is TRBV5-5, the J call TRBJ2-3, with a tentative D call TRBD1 (5 bases). The CDR3 has 17 amino acids. Germline-derived CDR1 and CDR2 are SGHKS and YYEKEE (reference sequence). The V end lost 2 bases, the J end lost 2 bases, and 18 bases lay between the germline ends.

The chain combines TRBV6-5 with TRBJ1-2; the D is unclear. The ends were cut back, 2 bases at V and 4 bases at J, with 11 bases in the middle. This CDR3 has 14 residues. Per germline, CDR1 MNHEY and CDR2 SVGAGI. CDR3 nucleotides: TGTGCCAGCAGTTACGGCGGAATCCCCTATGGCTACACCTTC. Protein sequence: CASSYGGIPYGYTF.

This clone was recorded only once. This rearrangement joins TRBV2 to TRBJ1-3; D not certain. Per germline, CDR1 SNHLY and CDR2 FYNNEI. The CDR3 covers 14 residues. Trimming cost V 3 bases and J 3 bases, with 9 bases left between them. CDR3 nucleotides: TGTGCCAGCAGTGACGGTAGAAATGGAAACACCATATATTTT. It codes for CASSDGRNGNTIYF.

Remarks on this clone: This specimen includes other DNA sequences encoding the same CDR3. The rearrangement links TRBV7-9 to TRBJ1-1; TRBD1 might be the D (6 bases). CDR1 is SEHNR and CDR2 is FQNEAQ in the germline V gene (reference sequence). The CDR3 totals 15 residues. The V end was cut by 3 bases, the J end by 1 base, with 12 bases between. The CDR3 loop reads CASSFLGGRNTEAFF. DNA of the CDR3: TGTGCCAGCAGCTTCCTCGGGGGGCGGAACACTGAAGCTTTCTTT.